This T cell receptor (beta chain) comes out of a study of vaccination effects on CD4 cells after COVID-19. Method: immunoSEQ multiplex PCR; TCRdb's copy keeps in-frame clones and lacks some. The repertoire holds 24,000 or so clones, with 60% to 80% as singletons. After expansion with viral peptide pools in the ViraFEST assay, antigen-specific CD4+ T cells were sequenced. With more than 9 days of culture completed, CD4+ T cells were isolated. Their SARS-CoV-2 infection, verified by PCR, occurred between March and December 2020. To note about this clone: Its target is not known.

This CDR3 is 14 amino acids long. Germline CDR1 and CDR2: SGHNT and YENEEA. Between the trimmed V and J ends, which lost 5 bases and 0 bases, there was a span of 9 bases. The clonotype was recovered from a human donor who had a prior SARS-CoV-2 infection. The chain links TRBV11-3 to TRBJ2-3, with D perhaps TRBD2 (5 bases). Here the sequenced sample was CD4+ T cells from PBMCs cultured with HCoV-NL63 spike peptides, taken before COVID-19 vaccination. Here the CDR3 DNA reads TGTGCCAGCAGCCTCACTAGTAGCACAGATACGCAGTATTTT. Translated: CASSLTSSTDTQYF.